This is a list of T cell receptor beta chains from one sample in a study of blood T cell repertoires in COVID-19. The table came from immunoSEQ multiplex PCR; TCRdb's copy has only in-frame clones and leaves some out. Found here are 450,000 to 600,000 clones, 75% to 90% of them singletons; the top ten hold 0.7%. The source material was PBMCs or T cells enriched from blood (not recorded which). Receptors originate from a woman between 18 and 29 years old who had recovered from COVID-19. Both conserved end residues are part of each CDR3. D genes are given only for firm matches. Clone size is stated in some rows and not others, as once, few, many or a class when expanded.

J	size	D	V	DNA	CDR3
TRBJ2-7	NA	NA	TRBV5-1	TGCGCCAGCAGCTTGAGATCTGGCAGGAAGGAAACCTACGAGCAGTACTTC	CASSLRSGRKETYEQYF
TRBJ1-1	NA	NA	TRBV7-3	TGTGCCAGCAGCTTAATGGGGGGATATAACACTGAAGCTTTCTTT	CASSLMGGYNTEAFF
TRBJ1-6	NA	NA	TRBV5-1	TGCGCCAGCAGCTTGATTGGGCCAGGCCGCAGCTCCTATAATTCACCCCTCCACTTT	CASSLIGPGRSSYNSPLHF
TRBJ1-1	NA	TRBD1	TRBV19	TGTGCCAGTAAGGGGGCCCTAGAGACCGGACAGAATGATGAAGCTTTCTTT	CASKGALETGQNDEAFF
TRBJ1-1	NA	TRBD1	TRBV5-4	TGTGCCGCCACGGAGTCCGGGACAGGGGGCAACACTGAAGCTTTCTTT	CAATESGTGGNTEAFF
TRBJ1-2	once	NA	TRBV5-1	TGCGCCAGCAGCTTGACAGGAGACTATGGCTACACCTTC	CASSLTGDYGYTF
TRBJ2-3	NA	NA	TRBV4-2	TGTGCCAGCAGCCAAGACGGTTGGACAGATACGCAGTATTTT	CASSQDGWTDTQYF
TRBJ1-3	NA	NA	TRBV7-9	TGTGCCAGCAGCGCAAAACAGGGAACTCACTCTGGAAACACCATATATTTT	CASSAKQGTHSGNTIYF
TRBJ1-6	NA	TRBD1	TRBV5-4	TGTGCCAGCAGCGAGGGACAGCCTAATTCACCCCTCCACTTT	CASSEGQPNSPLHF
TRBJ2-7	NA	NA	TRBV12-3/TRBV12-4	TGTGCCAGCAGTCCAAGAGGCTCGGTGGCGGACTTC	CASSPRGSVADF
TRBJ1-1	NA	TRBD1	TRBV19	TGTGCCAGTAGTCCCACAGGGGGCGTGAACACTGAAGCTTTCTTT	CASSPTGGVNTEAFF
TRBJ2-7	NA	TRBD2	TRBV7-9	TGTGCCAGCACGCCGTCCCGGGAGGGCCGCCGGGAGCAGTACTTC	CASTPSREGRREQYF
TRBJ2-7	few	NA	TRBV30	TGTGCCTGGGGGGATAGGGGTAGATTAGGCTACGAGCAGTACTTC	CAWGDRGRLGYEQYF
TRBJ2-3	NA	NA	TRBV30	TGTGCCTGGACGCCTGGAAGGACAGCCCAAGAAAAGCAGTATTTT	CAWTPGRTAQEKQYF
TRBJ2-2	NA	NA	TRBV23-1	TGCGCCAGCAGTCTATCCGACCCCCAGGGCACCGGGGAGCTGTTTTTT	CASSLSDPQGTGELFF
TRBJ2-7	once	TRBD2	TRBV7-9	TGTGCCAGCAGCTCGCTACGGGGGGATACACCACCCTACGAGCAGTACTTC	CASSSLRGDTPPYEQYF
TRBJ2-7	NA	TRBD1	TRBV5-1	TGCGCCAGCAGCTTACAAGGGACAGGGGTAGGGTACGAGCAGTACTTC	CASSLQGTGVGYEQYF
TRBJ1-6	NA	NA	TRBV21-1	TGTGCCAGCAACCCGGGACGGGAGTATAATTCACCCCTCCACTTT	CASNPGREYNSPLHF
TRBJ2-3	NA	TRBD2	TRBV5-4	TGTGCCAGCAGCTTGACTAGCGGGGTGAGCACAGATACGCAGTATTTT	CASSLTSGVSTDTQYF
TRBJ1-2	NA	TRBD1	TRBV30	TGTGCCTGGACAGGGGGCCATGGCTACACCTTC	CAWTGGHGYTF
TRBJ2-3	NA	NA	TRBV2	TGTGCCAGCAGTGAGGGCAGTAGACCCACAGATACGCAGTATTTT	CASSEGSRPTDTQYF
TRBJ1-6	few	NA	TRBV7-2	TGTGCCAGCAGCTTAAGAGAATCACCCCTCCACTTT	CASSLRESPLHF
TRBJ1-5	NA	TRBD1	TRBV7-8	TGTGCCAGCAGCTTAGGGGGCAGACGGGACAGGGGTTATCAGCCCCAGCATTTT	CASSLGGRRDRGYQPQHF
TRBJ1-6	NA	NA	TRBV28	TGTGCCAGCAGTACCTCCGGGACTGAGTATAATTCACCCCTCCACTTT	CASSTSGTEYNSPLHF
TRBJ1-2	NA	TRBD1	TRBV4-2	TGTGCCAGCAGCCAAGGTAGGGCCGAACAGGGGGACTATGGCTACACCTTC	CASSQGRAEQGDYGYTF
TRBJ2-5	once	TRBD1	TRBV29-1	TGCAGCGCCATAGAGGGACAGGAAAAAGAGACCCAGTACTTC	CSAIEGQEKETQYF
TRBJ2-5	NA	TRBD2	TRBV6-5	TGTGCCAGCAGCCGGGACTACGGGGAGACCCAGTACTTC	CASSRDYGETQYF
TRBJ1-1	NA	TRBD1	TRBV19	TGTGCCAGTAGTCCGTTAACAGGGGGAACTGAAGCTTTCTTT	CASSPLTGGTEAFF
TRBJ1-2	NA	NA	TRBV30	TGTGCCTGGAGTGATCTAGAGAATAACTATGGCTACACCTTC	CAWSDLENNYGYTF
TRBJ2-7	NA	TRBD2	TRBV6-5	TGTGCCAGCGGAGCGGGACCCTACGAGCAGTACTTC	CASGAGPYEQYF
TRBJ1-3	NA	TRBD1	TRBV9	TGTGCCAGCAGCTCCGGAGGGGGCGGAGGAAACACCATATATTTT	CASSSGGGGGNTIYF
TRBJ2-7	NA	TRBD1	TRBV11-2	TGTGCCAGCAGCCGGGACAGGGTAGACGTCGACGAGCAGTACTTC	CASSRDRVDVDEQYF
TRBJ1-5	NA	TRBD1	TRBV6-5	TGTGCCAGCAGTTACTACCCAGGGGGCGGTGGGCCCCAGCATTTT	CASSYYPGGGGPQHF
TRBJ2-1	NA	NA	TRBV6-5	TGTGCCAGCGGGTTCCTAGCCAACAATGAGCAGTTCTTC	CASGFLANNEQFF
TRBJ2-6	NA	NA	TRBV28	TGTGCCAGCAGTTCCCCCGAGGATTCTGGGGCCAACGTCCTGACTTTC	CASSSPEDSGANVLTF
TRBJ1-6	few	TRBD1	TRBV2	TGTGCCAGCAGTATGCCGGGACAGGGGTTCTTTCCCCTCCACTTT	CASSMPGQGFFPLHF
TRBJ2-7	NA	NA	TRBV18	TGTGCCAGCTCACCTTCGACCGGGAACTACGAGCAGTACTTC	CASSPSTGNYEQYF
TRBJ2-7	NA	NA	TRBV5-1	TGCGCCAGCAGCTTGGACGCAGGGTTTGGCGAGCAGTACTTC	CASSLDAGFGEQYF
TRBJ1-1	few	NA	TRBV21-1	TGTGCCAGCAGCACGCGGAGACAGATGAACACTGAAGCTTTCTTT	CASSTRRQMNTEAFF
TRBJ1-1	NA	NA	TRBV29-1	TGCAGCGTTGATCAGGGGTCGGCCACTGAAGCTTTCTTT	CSVDQGSATEAFF
TRBJ2-2	NA	TRBD1	TRBV5-1	TGCGCCAGCAGCAGGGGACAGGGAGCGAACACCGGGGAGCTGTTTTTT	CASSRGQGANTGELFF
TRBJ1-2	NA	TRBD1	TRBV27	TGTGCCAGCAGTCGCCTTGTGGGACAGGGGACCGATGGCTACACCTTC	CASSRLVGQGTDGYTF
TRBJ2-7	NA	NA	TRBV4-1	TGCGCCAGCAGCCAAGGTCGGGGTCCTAGGTACGAGCAGTACTTC	CASSQGRGPRYEQYF
TRBJ1-6	NA	NA	TRBV5-4	TGTGCCAGCAGCTTGCCCGGGGTTGGCAATCAATCACCCCTCCACTTT	CASSLPGVGNQSPLHF
TRBJ2-7	NA	TRBD1	TRBV27	TGTGCCAGCAGTTCCGCAACAGGGGCGCCTACCTACGAGCAGTACTTC	CASSSATGAPTYEQYF
TRBJ2-7	NA	NA	TRBV2	TGTGCCACCAAAGGACAGATCTACGAGCAGTACTTC	CATKGQIYEQYF
TRBJ1-2	NA	NA	TRBV12-3/TRBV12-4	TGTGCCAGCGGGGCCAACTATGGCTACACCTTC	CASGANYGYTF
TRBJ1-2	NA	TRBD1	TRBV3-1/TRBV3-2	TGTGCCAGCAGCCCAGAAGAGACAGGGGCTTATGGCTACACCTTC	CASSPEETGAYGYTF
TRBJ1-4	NA	NA	TRBV19	TGTGCCAGTAGCATGCTCCCTGAGAGAGGGGAAAAACTGTTTTTT	CASSMLPERGEKLFF
TRBJ1-2	NA	NA	TRBV20-1	TGCAGTGCTAGTGAGGGACAACTATACTATGGCTACACCTTC	CSASEGQLYYGYTF
TRBJ2-2	NA	NA	TRBV6-1	TGTGCCAGCAGTGAACTCGGTTTTACCGGGGAGCTGTTTTTT	CASSELGFTGELFF
TRBJ1-6	NA	TRBD1	TRBV7-7	TGTGCCAGCAGCTTAGTAGACAGGGAGGAAGATAATTCACCCCTCCACTTT	CASSLVDREEDNSPLHF
TRBJ2-2	NA	NA	TRBV7-9	TGTGCCAGCAGCCGGGGGTCGAACACCGGGGAGCTGTTTTTT	CASSRGSNTGELFF
TRBJ2-5	NA	NA	TRBV10-3	TGTGCCATCGCAAACTGGGCTAGGGGGGGCGGTGAGACCCAGTACTTC	CAIANWARGGGETQYF
TRBJ1-1	NA	NA	TRBV28	TGTGCCAGCACTCATCCGGGGGGATCCGGTGGAGCTTTCTTT	CASTHPGGSGGAFF